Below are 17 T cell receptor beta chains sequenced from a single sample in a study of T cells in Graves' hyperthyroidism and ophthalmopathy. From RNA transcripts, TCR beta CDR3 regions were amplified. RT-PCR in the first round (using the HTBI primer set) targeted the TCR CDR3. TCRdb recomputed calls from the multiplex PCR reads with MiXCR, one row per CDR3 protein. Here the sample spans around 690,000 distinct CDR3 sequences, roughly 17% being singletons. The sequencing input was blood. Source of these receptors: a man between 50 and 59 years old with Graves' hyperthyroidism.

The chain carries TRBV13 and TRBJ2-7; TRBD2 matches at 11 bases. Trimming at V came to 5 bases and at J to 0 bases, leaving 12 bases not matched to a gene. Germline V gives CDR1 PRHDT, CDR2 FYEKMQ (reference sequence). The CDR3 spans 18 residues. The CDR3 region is CASSALSETSGSSYEQYF. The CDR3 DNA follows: TGTGCCAGCAGCGCACTGTCCGAAACTAGCGGGAGCTCCTACGAGCAGTACTTC.

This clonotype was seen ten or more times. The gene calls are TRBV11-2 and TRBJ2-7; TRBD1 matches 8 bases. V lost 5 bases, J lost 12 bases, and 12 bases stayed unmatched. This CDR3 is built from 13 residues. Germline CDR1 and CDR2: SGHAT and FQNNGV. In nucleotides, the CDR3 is TGTGCCAGCAGCCCCCGGGACAGGTTTAGGCGGTACTTC. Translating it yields CASSPRDRFRRYF. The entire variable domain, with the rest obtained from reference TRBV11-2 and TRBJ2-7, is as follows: EAGVAQSPRYKIIEKRQSVAFWCNPISGHATLYWYQQILGQGPKLLIQFQNNGVVDDSQLPKDRFSAERLKGVDSTLKIQPAKLEDSAVYLCASSPRDRFRRYFGPGTRLTVT.

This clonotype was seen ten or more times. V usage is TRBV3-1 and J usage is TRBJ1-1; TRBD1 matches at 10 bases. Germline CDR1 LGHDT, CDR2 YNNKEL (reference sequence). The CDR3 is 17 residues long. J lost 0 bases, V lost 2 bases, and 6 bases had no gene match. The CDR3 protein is CASSQRGQGIMNTEAFF. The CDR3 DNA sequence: TGTGCCAGCAGCCAACGGGGACAGGGGATAATGAACACTGAAGCTTTCTTT.

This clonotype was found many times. The CDR3 region is CASTRIDRTAGYGYTF. For the CDR3, the DNA is TGTGCCAGCACCCGAATAGACAGGACGGCCGGGTATGGCTACACCTTC. The rearrangement joins TRBV6-1 to TRBJ1-2; D possibly corresponds to TRBD1 (6 bases). This CDR3 is 16 amino acids long. Deletions cut 7 bases from V and 5 bases from J, with 23 bases between. From germline, CDR1 is MNHNS and CDR2 SASEGT.

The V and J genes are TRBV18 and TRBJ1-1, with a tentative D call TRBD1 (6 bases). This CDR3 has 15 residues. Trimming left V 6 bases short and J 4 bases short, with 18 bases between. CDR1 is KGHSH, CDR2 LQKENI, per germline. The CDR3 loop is CASSLYSVGGTEAFF. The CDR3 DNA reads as TGTGCCAGCTCCCTATATTCAGTAGGGGGCACTGAAGCTTTCTTT.

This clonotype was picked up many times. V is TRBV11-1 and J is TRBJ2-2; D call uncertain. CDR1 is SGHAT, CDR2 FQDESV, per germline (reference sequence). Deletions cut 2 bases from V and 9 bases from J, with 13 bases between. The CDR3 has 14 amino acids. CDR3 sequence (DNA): TGTGCCAGCAGCTTACTGTCCCCCCGACGGGAGCTGTTTTTT. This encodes CASSLLSPRRELFF. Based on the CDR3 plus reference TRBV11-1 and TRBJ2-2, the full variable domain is EAEVAQSPRYKITEKSQAVAFWCDPISGHATLYWYRQILGQGPELLVQFQDESVVDDSQLPKDRFSAERLKGVDSTLKIQPAELGDSAMYLCASSLLSPRRELFFGEGSRLTVL.

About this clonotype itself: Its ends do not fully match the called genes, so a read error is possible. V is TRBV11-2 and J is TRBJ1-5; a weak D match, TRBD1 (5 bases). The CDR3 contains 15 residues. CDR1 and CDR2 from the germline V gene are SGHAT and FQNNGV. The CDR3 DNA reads TGCGCCAGCAGCTATGGGACCCCTAGCAATCAGCCCCAGCATTTT. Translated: CASSYGTPSNQPQHF.

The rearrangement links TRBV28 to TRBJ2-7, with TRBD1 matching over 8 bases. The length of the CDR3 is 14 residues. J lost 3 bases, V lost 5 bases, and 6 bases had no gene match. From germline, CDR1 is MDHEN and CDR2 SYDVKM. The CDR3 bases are TGTGCCAGCAGTGAGACAGGGGCCCTCTACGAGCAGTACTTC. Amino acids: CASSETGALYEQYF.

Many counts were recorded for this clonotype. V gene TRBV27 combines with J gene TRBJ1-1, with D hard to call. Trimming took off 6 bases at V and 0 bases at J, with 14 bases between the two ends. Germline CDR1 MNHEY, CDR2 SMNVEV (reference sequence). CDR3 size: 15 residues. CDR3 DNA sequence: TGTGCCAGCAGAAACCAAGACAAGTTGAACACTGAAGCTTTCTTT. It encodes CASRNQDKLNTEAFF.

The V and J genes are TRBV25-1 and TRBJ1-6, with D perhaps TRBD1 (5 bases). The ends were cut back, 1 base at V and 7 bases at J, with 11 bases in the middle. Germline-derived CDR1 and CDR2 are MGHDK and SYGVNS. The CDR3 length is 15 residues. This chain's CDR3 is CASSEWRGGNSPLHF. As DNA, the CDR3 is TGTGCCAGCAGTGAATGGAGGGGCGGGAATTCACCCCTCCACTTT.

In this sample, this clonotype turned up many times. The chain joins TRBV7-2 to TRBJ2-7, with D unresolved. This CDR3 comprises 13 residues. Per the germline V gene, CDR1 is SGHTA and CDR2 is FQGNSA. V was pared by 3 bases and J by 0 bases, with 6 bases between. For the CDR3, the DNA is TGTGCCAGCAGCTTTCACTACTCCTACGAGCAGTACTTC. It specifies CASSFHYSYEQYF.

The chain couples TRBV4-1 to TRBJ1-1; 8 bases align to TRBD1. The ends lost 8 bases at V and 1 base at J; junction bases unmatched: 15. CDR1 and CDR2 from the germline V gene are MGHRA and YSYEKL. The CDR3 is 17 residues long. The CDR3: CASHLGLRGRKNTEAFF. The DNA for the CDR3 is TGCGCCAGCCACCTTGGTCTCAGGGGGCGGAAGAACACTGAAGCTTTCTTT.

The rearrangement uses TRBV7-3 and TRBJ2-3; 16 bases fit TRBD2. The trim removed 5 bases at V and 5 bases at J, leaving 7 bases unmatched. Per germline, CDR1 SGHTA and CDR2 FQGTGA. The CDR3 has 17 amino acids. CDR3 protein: CASSLGTSGRAVDTQYF. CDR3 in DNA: TGTGCCAGCAGCCTTGGGACTAGCGGGAGGGCCGTAGATACGCAGTATTTT.

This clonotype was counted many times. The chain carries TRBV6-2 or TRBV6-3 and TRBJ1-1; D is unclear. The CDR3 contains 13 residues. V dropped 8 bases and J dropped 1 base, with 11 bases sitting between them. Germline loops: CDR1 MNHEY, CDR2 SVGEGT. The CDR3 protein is CASLGQENTEAFF. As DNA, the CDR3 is TGTGCCAGCCTTGGGCAGGAGAACACTGAAGCTTTCTTT.

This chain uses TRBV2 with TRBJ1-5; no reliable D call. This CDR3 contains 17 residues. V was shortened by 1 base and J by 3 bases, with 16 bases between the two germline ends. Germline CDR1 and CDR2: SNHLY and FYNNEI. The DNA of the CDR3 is TGTGCCAGCAGTGAAGAATCTTTAGTACAACCCAATCAGCCCCAGCATTTT. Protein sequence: CASSEESLVQPNQPQHF.

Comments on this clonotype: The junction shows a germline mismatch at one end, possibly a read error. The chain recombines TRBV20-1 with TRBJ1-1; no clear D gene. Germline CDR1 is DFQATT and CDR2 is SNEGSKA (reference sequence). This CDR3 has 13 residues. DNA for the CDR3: TGCAGTGCTAGAGATTCAATTTACCCCGAAGCTTCCTTT. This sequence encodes CSARDSIYPEASF.

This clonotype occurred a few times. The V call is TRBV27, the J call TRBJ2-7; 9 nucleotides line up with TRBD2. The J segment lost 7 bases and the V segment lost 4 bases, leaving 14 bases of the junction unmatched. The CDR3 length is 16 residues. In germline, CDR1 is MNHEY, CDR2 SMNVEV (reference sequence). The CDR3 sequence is CASSSRLAEVAGEQYF. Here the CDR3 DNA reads TGTGCCAGCAGTTCCAGACTAGCGGAGGTAGCGGGAGAGCAGTACTTC.